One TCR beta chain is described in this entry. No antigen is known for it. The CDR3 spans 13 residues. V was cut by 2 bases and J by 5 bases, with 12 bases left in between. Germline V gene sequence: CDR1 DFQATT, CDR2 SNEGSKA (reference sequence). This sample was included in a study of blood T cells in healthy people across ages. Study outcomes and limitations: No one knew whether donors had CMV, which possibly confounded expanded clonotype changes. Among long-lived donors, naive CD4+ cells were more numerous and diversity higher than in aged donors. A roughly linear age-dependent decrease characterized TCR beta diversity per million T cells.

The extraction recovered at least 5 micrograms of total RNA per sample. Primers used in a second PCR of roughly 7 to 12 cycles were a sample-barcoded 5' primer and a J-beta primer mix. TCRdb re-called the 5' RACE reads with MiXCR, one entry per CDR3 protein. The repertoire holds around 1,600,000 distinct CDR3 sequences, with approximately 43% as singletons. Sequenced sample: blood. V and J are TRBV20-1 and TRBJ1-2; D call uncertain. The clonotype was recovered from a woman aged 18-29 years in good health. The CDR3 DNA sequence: TGCAGTGCTAGACTTGCAAGGAAATATGGCTACACCTTC. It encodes CSARLARKYGYTF.